Below are 22 T cell receptor beta chains sequenced from a single sample in a study of blood T cell repertoires in COVID-19. Data came from immunoSEQ multiplex PCR; TCRdb stores just in-frame clones and leaves some out. The repertoire consists of around 100,000 clones, with 88% occurring once and the leading ten covering under 5.5%. What was sequenced was peripheral blood. These receptors were obtained from a human donor in a cohort sampled during active COVID-19.

This sequence joins TRBV5-6 and TRBJ1-4, with 7 nucleotides matching TRBD1. The ends lost 4 bases at V and 3 bases at J; junction bases unmatched: 6. The germline gives CDR1 SGHDT, CDR2 YYEEEE. The CDR3 sequence is 15 residues long. As DNA, the CDR3 is TGTGCCAGCAGCCCCGCAGGGGGACCTAATGAAAAACTGTTTTTT. This translates into CASSPAGGPNEKLFF.

V is TRBV3-1 (or the pseudogene TRBV3-2) and J is TRBJ2-1, with 10 bases matching TRBD2. Germline V gene data show CDR1 as LGHDT and CDR2 as YNNKEL (reference sequence). V gave up 1 base and J gave up 14 bases; unmatched junction bases: 2. This CDR3 region has 12 residues. CDR3 in DNA: TGTGCCAGCAGCCAAGTGAGCGGGAGGGAGTTCTTC. Its protein is CASSQVSGREFF.

The chain has TRBV6-2 or TRBV6-3 and TRBJ1-5, with 7 bases that match TRBD1. Germline CDR1 and CDR2: MNHEY and SVGEGT. CDR3 length: 15 residues. The V segment lost 1 base and the J segment 7 bases; nucleotides outside the gene matches: 7. The CDR3 region is CASSYFGTAGQPQHF. The CDR3 DNA sequence: TGTGCCAGCAGTTACTTCGGGACAGCGGGCCAGCCCCAGCATTTT.

This rearrangement joins TRBV30 to TRBJ1-3; D not resolved. Germline CDR1 reads GTSNPN; CDR2 reads SVGIG (reference sequence). Trimming removed 4 bases from V and 0 bases from J, with 10 bases in between. The CDR3 length is 14 residues. DNA of the CDR3: TGTGCCTGGAAACCGCAGAACTCTGGAAACACCATATATTTT. It specifies CAWKPQNSGNTIYF. The full variable domain, its missing parts supplied by reference TRBV30 and TRBJ1-3, is SQTIHQWPATLVQPVGSPLSLECTVEGTSNPNLYWYRQAAGRGLQLLFYSVGIGQISSEVPQNLSASRPQDRQFILSSKKLLLSDSGFYLCAWKPQNSGNTIYFGEGSWLTVV.

The sample holds a few counts of this clone. This chain uses TRBV3-1 (or the pseudogene TRBV3-2) with TRBJ2-1; 7 bases are shared with TRBD2. The V gene's germline CDR1 is LGHDT and CDR2 YNNKEL (reference sequence). The CDR3 is 15 residues long. V shed 1 base, J shed 3 bases, and the junction held 3 bases outside the gene matches. In nucleotides, the CDR3 is TGTGCCAGCAGCCAAGGCGGGAGAATCTACAATGAGCAGTTCTTC. It specifies CASSQGGRIYNEQFF.

CDR3 nucleotide sequence: TGTGCCAGCAGCTTAGCTACCGCGGGCCCGATTAACTATGGCTACACCTTC. Amino acids: CASSLATAGPINYGYTF. The V call is TRBV7-9, the J call TRBJ1-2; D is unresolved. Trimming took 0 bases from V and 1 from J, leaving 15 bases between them. CDR1 and CDR2 from the germline V gene are SEHNR and FQNEAQ (reference sequence). The CDR3 length is 17 residues.

The chain carries TRBV30 and TRBJ1-2; 9 bases fit TRBD1. Losses at the gene ends were 4 bases for V and 4 bases for J; bases not matched to a gene: 7. The germline CDR1 and CDR2 sequences are GTSNPN and SVGIG (reference sequence). This CDR3 is 14 amino acids long. The CDR3 DNA follows: TGTGCCTGGATCTTACAGGGGGCTGGCTATGGCTACACCTTC. Its translation is CAWILQGAGYGYTF.

A word on this clone: Different DNA sequences within this sample yield the same CDR3. The genes are TRBV9 and TRBJ2-7; D call uncertain. The CDR3 extends over 14 amino acids. The germline V and J ends were trimmed by 0 bases and 0 bases, with 7 bases remaining between them. The germline V gene encodes CDR1 SGDLS and CDR2 YYNGEE. CDR3 residues: CASSVVPSSYEQYF. The CDR3 DNA reads TGTGCCAGCAGCGTAGTACCCAGCTCCTACGAGCAGTACTTC.

This chain uses TRBV4-1 with TRBJ2-3, with 10 nucleotides matching TRBD2. The germline V gene encodes CDR1 MGHRA and CDR2 YSYEKL. This CDR3 spans 14 amino acids. The trim removed 6 bases at V and 0 bases at J, leaving 0 bases unmatched. CDR3 sequence reads: CASRTSGSTDTQYF. The CDR3 DNA reads as TGCGCCAGCAGGACTAGCGGGAGCACAGATACGCAGTATTTT.

The chain links TRBV7-8 to TRBJ1-2, with D unclear. V dropped 1 base and J dropped 2 bases, with 8 bases sitting between them. In germline, CDR1 is SGHVS, CDR2 FQNEAQ. The CDR3 runs to 14 residues. In DNA, the CDR3 is TGTGCCAGCAGCTTAGATCCGCGCAACTATGGCTACACCTTC. Its protein product is CASSLDPRNYGYTF.

The genes are TRBV19 and TRBJ2-7; 7 nucleotides align to TRBD2. The germline CDR1 and CDR2 sequences are LNHDA and SQIVND (reference sequence). V was pared by 5 bases and J by 3 bases, with 10 bases of the junction left unmatched. The CDR3 runs to 15 residues. CDR3 nucleotide sequence: TGTGCCAGTAGTGCAAGGACGGCGGGGGTCTACGAGCAGTACTTC. Amino acids: CASSARTAGVYEQYF.

This clone was seen more than once but under ten times. J is TRBJ1-5 and V is TRBV19, with TRBD1 identical over 7 bases. Germline V gene lookup returns CDR1 LNHDA and CDR2 SQIVND (reference sequence). This CDR3 has 14 residues. Unmatched junction bases numbered 7, after V lost 11 bases and J lost 0 bases. Written as DNA, the CDR3 is TGTGCCGCCATGACAGGGATTAGCAATCAGCCCCAGCATTTT. It encodes CAAMTGISNQPQHF.

This clone occurred once. DNA of the CDR3: TGTGCCAGCAGTTACAACGCCCTCCGGGACAGGGTTGAGCAGTTCTTC. Its translation is CASSYNALRDRVEQFF. The V gene is TRBV6-6, the J gene TRBJ2-1; 9 positions match TRBD1. The ends lost 2 bases at V and 9 bases at J; junction bases unmatched: 11. The CDR3 runs to 16 residues. The germline gives CDR1 MNHNY, CDR2 SVGAGI (reference sequence).

The rearrangement joins TRBV19 to TRBJ2-3, with D maybe TRBD1 (6 bases). V gave up 3 bases and J gave up 6 bases, with 13 bases separating them. Germline assignment: CDR1 LNHDA and CDR2 SQIVND (reference sequence). This CDR3 spans 14 amino acids. This CDR3 reads CASSIGQPHDTQYF. CDR3 nucleotide sequence: TGTGCCAGTAGTATCGGACAGCCCCACGATACGCAGTATTTT. The full variable domain, completed using reference TRBV19 and TRBJ2-3, is DGGITQSPKYLFRKEGQNVTLSCEQNLNHDAMYWYRQDPGQGLRLIYYSQIVNDFQKGDIAEGYSVSREKKESFPLTVTSAQKNPTAFYLCASSIGQPHDTQYFGPGTRLTVL.

This chain uses TRBV2 with TRBJ2-1; 11 bases map to TRBD1. CDR3 size: 14 residues. The germline CDR1 and CDR2 sequences are SNHLY and FYNNEI. With 6 bases clipped from V and 10 bases from J, the junction kept 8 bases outside the gene matches. In DNA, the CDR3 is TGTGCCAGCAGAGGGACAGGGGGTGCGGCGGAGCAGTTCTTC. It translates to CASRGTGGAAEQFF.

This clone was recorded once. The chain carries TRBV10-3 and TRBJ1-1; the D gene is possibly TRBD1 (5 bases). The CDR3 is made up of 13 amino acids. The germline V gene has CDR1 ENHRY and CDR2 SYGVKD. V lost 5 bases and J 8 bases, leaving 15 bases between the germline ends. DNA of the CDR3: TGTGCCATCAGTTGGCGAGAGACAGACGAAGCTTTCTTT. Its translation is CAISWRETDEAFF.

The chain recombines TRBV19 with TRBJ2-7, with 12 bases matching TRBD1. The V segment lost 7 bases and the J segment 4 bases; nucleotides outside the gene matches: 2. The CDR3 totals 13 residues. Germline V gives CDR1 LNHDA, CDR2 SQIVND (reference sequence). CDR3: CASKGQGAYEQYF. The CDR3 region has the DNA TGTGCCAGTAAGGGACAGGGGGCTTACGAGCAGTACTTC.

The gene calls are TRBV19 and TRBJ2-5; 7 positions agree with TRBD1. CDR1 and CDR2 (germline): LNHDA, SQIVND (reference sequence). Germline trimming cut 7 bases from V and 5 bases from J; bases unmatched to any gene: 22. This CDR3 comprises 18 residues. CDR3 sequence (DNA): TGTGCCAGTACCCATAAAGGATGGCGGGCAGGGGGACGGGAGACCCAGTACTTC. Translated: CASTHKGWRAGGRETQYF. The whole variable domain, filled in from reference TRBV19 and TRBJ2-5, reads DGGITQSPKYLFRKEGQNVTLSCEQNLNHDAMYWYRQDPGQGLRLIYYSQIVNDFQKGDIAEGYSVSREKKESFPLTVTSAQKNPTAFYLCASTHKGWRAGGRETQYFGPGTRLLVL.

The chain links TRBV27 to TRBJ1-5; the D gene is possibly TRBD1 (6 bases). Germline V gene data show CDR1 as MNHEY and CDR2 as SMNVEV (reference sequence). The CDR3 is 14 residues long. V lost 5 bases, J lost 7 bases, and 15 bases lay in between. In nucleotides, the CDR3 is TGTGCCAGCAGTCCTGGCAGGGACACCCAGCCCCAGCATTTT. This sequence encodes CASSPGRDTQPQHF.

This chain links TRBV5-1 with TRBJ2-7; D is unresolved. The CDR3 covers 12 residues. CDR1 and CDR2 (germline): SGHRS, YFSETQ. Trimming pared 2 bases from V and 5 bases from J, leaving 8 bases between. CDR3 sequence: CASSFYGDEQYF. The CDR3 nucleotides read TGCGCCAGCAGCTTCTACGGTGACGAGCAGTACTTC.

The rearrangement uses TRBV19 and TRBJ2-7; D call uncertain. V was cut by 5 bases and J by 2 bases, with 10 bases left in between. There are 13 residues in the CDR3. CDR1 and CDR2 (germline): LNHDA, SQIVND (reference sequence). The CDR3 spells CASSAEETYEQYF. The CDR3 bases are TGTGCCAGTAGTGCTGAGGAGACCTACGAGCAGTACTTC.

The chain is built from TRBV7-9 and TRBJ2-5; TRBD1 agrees at 9 bases. Losses at the gene ends were 1 base for V and 11 bases for J; bases not matched to a gene: 8. The length of the CDR3 is 14 residues. Per germline, CDR1 SEHNR and CDR2 FQNEAQ (reference sequence). CDR3 loop: CASSLEGTGTLQYF. CDR3 DNA sequence: TGTGCCAGCAGCTTAGAGGGGACAGGGACGTTACAGTACTTC.